The present T cell receptor beta chain was sequenced within a study of cytomegalovirus exposure and HLA in healthy donors. CDR3 size: 15 residues. Trimming cost V 0 bases and J 3 bases; bases outside gene matches: 4. In germline, CDR1 is MGHRA, CDR2 YSYEKL. Primers: 60 Vbeta forward and 13 Jbeta reverse. Sequencing was performed with immunoSEQ multiplex PCR; in TCRdb, only in-frame clones are kept and a portion is missing. The sample table includes 50,000 to 70,000 clones. The sequence was collected from a woman between 18 and 30 years old in good health and CMV-seronegative. This chain joins TRBV4-1 and TRBJ2-7; TRBD2 matches 8 bases. The sequenced material came from PBMCs. The CDR3 nucleotides are TGCGCCAGCAGCCAAGAAACCAGCGGGGGCTACGAGCAGTACTTC. This sequence encodes CASSQETSGGYEQYF.